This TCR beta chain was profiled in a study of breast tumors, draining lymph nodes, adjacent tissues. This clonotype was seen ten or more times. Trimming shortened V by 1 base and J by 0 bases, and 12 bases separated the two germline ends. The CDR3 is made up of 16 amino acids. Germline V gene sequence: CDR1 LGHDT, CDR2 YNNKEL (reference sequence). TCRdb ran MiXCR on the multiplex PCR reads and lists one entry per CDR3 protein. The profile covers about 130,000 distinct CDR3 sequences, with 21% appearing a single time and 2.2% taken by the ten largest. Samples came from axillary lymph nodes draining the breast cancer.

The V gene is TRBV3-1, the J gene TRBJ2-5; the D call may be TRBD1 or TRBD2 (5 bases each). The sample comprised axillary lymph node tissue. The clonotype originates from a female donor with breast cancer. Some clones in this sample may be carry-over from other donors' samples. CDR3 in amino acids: CASSQGGRQYQETQYF. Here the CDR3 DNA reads TGTGCCAGCAGCCAAGGGGGACGGCAGTACCAAGAGACCCAGTACTTC.